This T cell receptor beta chain was recovered during a study of CD8+CD57+ T cells in acquired aplastic anemia. On the study more broadly: Yields of DNA that came from sorted CD4+ and CD8+ cells averaged about 2.9 ug. Study results and limitations: Twenty-nine CD8+ CDR3 sequences were shared between patients and controls. CD8+ Simpson's diversity did not differ significantly between patients and controls.

The use of genomic DNA as template underpinned the TCR beta VDJ and CDR3 profiling. TCRdb analysed the reads with MiXCR anew, one entry per CDR3 protein. The sample has hundreds of thousands of distinct CDR3 sequences; 45% to 70% are singletons. Per the germline V gene, CDR1 is KGHDR and CDR2 is SFDVKD. V lost 4 bases, J lost 1 base, and 6 bases stayed unmatched. This CDR3 has 19 residues. Concerning this clonotype: Its antigen is not known.

Sequenced sample: sorted CD4+, CD8+, or CD8+CD57+ T cells (not recorded which) from PBMCs. The chain links TRBV24-1 to TRBJ2-1; 16 bases are a match to TRBD2. The clonotype originates from a human donor with severe aplastic anemia or a healthy control (not recorded which). In DNA, the CDR3 is TGTGCCACCAGTGAGGGACTAGCGGGGGGGCTAGGGTCCTACAATGAGCAGTTCTTC. Its protein product is CATSEGLAGGLGSYNEQFF.